The 28 T cell receptor beta chains reported below all come from one sample, sequenced in a study of T cell changes during pregnancy in multiple sclerosis. Using immunoSEQ multiplex PCR, the repertoire was profiled, and TCRdb retains in-frame clones only, with some absent. The table includes tens of thousands of clones, roughly 89% detected once. Sample: CD8+ T cells from peripheral blood mononuclear cells, taken in the first trimester of pregnancy. The receptors derive from a female donor with multiple sclerosis, enrolled in a pregnancy study.

This clone was counted many times. The chain combines TRBV6-1 with TRBJ2-5, with D hard to call. This CDR3 is built from 13 residues. V was clipped by 3 bases and J by 2 bases, with 7 bases between them. Germline lookup yields CDR1 MNHNS and CDR2 SASEGT. CDR3 amino acids: CASSDSEQETQYF. Here the CDR3 DNA reads TGTGCCAGCAGTGACAGTGAACAAGAGACCCAGTACTTC.

By share, this clone ranks as large. The chain is built from TRBV7-8 and TRBJ2-7; the match to TRBD1 covers 8 bases. CDR3 length: 13 residues. Germline loops: CDR1 SGHVS, CDR2 FQNEAQ. V was clipped by 5 bases and J by 2 bases; unmatched bases: 2. CDR3 sequence reads: CASSMGQAYEQYF. Here the CDR3 DNA reads TGTGCCAGCAGCATGGGACAGGCCTACGAGCAGTACTTC.

This chain joins TRBV5-1 and TRBJ1-1; 7 nucleotides align to TRBD1. Germline CDR1 is SGHRS and CDR2 is YFSETQ. The CDR3 runs 14 residues. Unmatched junction bases numbered 4, after V lost 0 bases and J lost 5 bases. The CDR3 DNA reads as TGCGCCAGCAGCTTGGGGAGGGGGCGTACTGAAGCTTTCTTT. Protein sequence: CASSLGRGRTEAFF.

The genes are TRBV6-5 and TRBJ2-7; D unresolved. The V gene lost 2 bases and the J gene lost 3 bases, with 8 bases spanning the gap. This CDR3 is 13 amino acids long. CDR1 is MNHEY, CDR2 SVGAGI, per germline. CDR3: CASSYNRFYEQYF. In DNA, the CDR3 is TGTGCCAGCAGTTACAACAGATTCTACGAGCAGTACTTC.

The chain carries TRBV2 and TRBJ2-7, with 15 bases matching TRBD2. Trimming took 6 bases from V and 0 from J; bases not matched to a gene: 6. From germline, CDR1 is SNHLY and CDR2 FYNNEI. The CDR3 loop spans 17 amino acids. CDR3 in DNA: TGTGCCAGCAGGGGGACTAGCGGGGGGACAAGCTCCTACGAGCAGTACTTC. Translated, it gives CASRGTSGGTSSYEQYF.

This clone has only a few counts. The chain links TRBV2 to TRBJ2-7; TRBD1 agrees at 11 bases. Germline loops: CDR1 SNHLY, CDR2 FYNNEI. With 6 bases clipped from V and 2 bases from J, the junction kept 3 bases outside the gene matches. This CDR3 region has 14 residues. In nucleotides, the CDR3 is TGTGCCAGCAGGGTGGGACAGGGGGCCTACGAGCAGTACTTC. This sequence encodes CASRVGQGAYEQYF.

This clone was counted a single time. This rearrangement joins TRBV10-3 to TRBJ2-2, with a tentative D call TRBD2 (6 bases). CDR1 ENHRY and CDR2 SYGVKD come from the germline V gene. The CDR3 spans 13 residues. With 7 bases removed from V and 1 base from J, the gap between germline ends came to 7 bases. CDR3 amino acids: CAIKGGNTGELFF. The CDR3 nucleotides are TGTGCCATCAAGGGAGGGAACACCGGGGAGCTGTTTTTT.

This chain joins TRBV23-1 and TRBJ2-7; 8 nucleotides agree with TRBD1. TRBV23-1 is an open reading frame whose function is uncertain. Trimming took 5 bases from V and 5 from J; bases not matched to a gene: 8. CDR3 length: 14 amino acids. The CDR3 here is CASSCSQGAHEQYF. The CDR3 DNA reads TGCGCCAGCAGTTGCAGTCAGGGGGCCCACGAGCAGTACTTC.

This chain links TRBV6-4 with TRBJ2-1; maybe TRBD2 (6 bases). There are 15 residues in the CDR3. The V gene's germline CDR1 is MRHNA and CDR2 SNTAGT. The ends were cut back, 3 bases at V and 0 bases at J, with 9 bases in the middle. CDR3 region: CASSERGNSYNEQFF. The CDR3 DNA is TGTGCCAGCAGTGAACGCGGGAACTCCTACAATGAGCAGTTCTTC.

The chain combines TRBV27 with TRBJ2-7; weak D call: TRBD2 (5 bases). The CDR3 is 13 amino acids. The V end was cut by 0 bases, the J end by 5 bases, with 8 bases between. Germline lookup yields CDR1 MNHEY and CDR2 SMNVEV (reference sequence). The CDR3 DNA reads TGTGCCAGCAGTTTATCGGTGGGAGACGAGCAGTACTTC. Translating gives CASSLSVGDEQYF.

The chain couples TRBV27 to TRBJ2-5; D is undetermined. Germline V CDR1 and CDR2: MNHEY, SMNVEV (reference sequence). This CDR3 spans 11 amino acids. V gave up 6 bases and J gave up 2 bases, with 4 bases separating them. The CDR3 loop reads CASRLQETQYF. The DNA for the CDR3 is TGTGCCAGCAGACTTCAAGAGACCCAGTACTTC.

This chain connects TRBV4-3 to TRBJ2-1; unclear D gene. Trimming stripped 3 bases from V and 4 bases from J, with 7 bases between. CDR3 size: 13 residues. Germline V gene sequence: CDR1 LGHNA, CDR2 YSLEER. The CDR3 nucleotides are TGCGCCAGCAGCCATCTCCTTTACAATGAGCAGTTCTTC. It codes for CASSHLLYNEQFF.

The rearrangement joins TRBV27 to TRBJ2-6; 10 bases match TRBD1. J gave up 0 bases and V 9 bases, and 8 bases lay outside the gene matches. CDR1 and CDR2 from the germline V gene are MNHEY and SMNVEV (reference sequence). CDR3 length: 17 amino acids. This CDR3 is CASKPGQGFSGANVLTF. CDR3 sequence (DNA): TGTGCCAGTAAACCGGGACAGGGGTTCTCTGGGGCCAACGTCCTGACTTTC.

The chain has TRBV6-1 and TRBJ2-3, with TRBD1 identical over 7 bases. CDR1 is MNHNS and CDR2 is SASEGT in the germline V gene. With V trimmed by 1 base and J by 4 bases, 5 bases remained unmatched. CDR3 length: 15 residues. The CDR3 loop is CASSEETGKADTQYF. In DNA, the CDR3 is TGTGCCAGCAGTGAAGAGACAGGGAAAGCAGATACGCAGTATTTT.

This clone has just one count. The chain links TRBV7-8 to TRBJ2-7; D perhaps matches TRBD2 (6 bases). CDR1 SGHVS and CDR2 FQNEAQ come from the germline V gene. The CDR3 runs 13 residues. Trimming removed 7 bases from V and 3 bases from J, with 13 bases in between. The CDR3 loop reads CASKGLLDYEQYF. CDR3 bases: TGTGCCAGCAAGGGACTTCTTGACTACGAGCAGTACTTC. The full variable domain, in which reference TRBV7-8 and TRBJ2-7 provide the parts outside the CDR3, is GAGVSQSPRYKVAKRGQDVALRCDPISGHVSLFWYQQALGQGPEFLTYFQNEAQLDKSGLPSDRFFAERPEGSVSTLKIQRTQQEDSAVYLCASKGLLDYEQYFGPGTRLTVT.

The CDR3: CASSQPGLYNEQFF. CDR3 DNA: TGTGCCAGCAGCCAACCGGGACTCTACAATGAGCAGTTCTTC. This chain uses TRBV13 with TRBJ2-1; TRBD2 might be the D (6 bases). Trimming took off 5 bases at V and 3 bases at J, with 11 bases between the two ends. CDR1 and CDR2 (germline): PRHDT, FYEKMQ (reference sequence). The CDR3 contains 14 residues.

This clone has a single count. The chain joins TRBV6-6 to TRBJ2-1, with D possibly TRBD1 on 5 matching bases. CDR3 length: 13 residues. Trimming shortened V by 7 bases and J by 3 bases, and 10 bases separated the two germline ends. In germline, CDR1 is MNHNY, CDR2 SVGAGI (reference sequence). CDR3 coding DNA: TGTGCCAGCACCGCAGACAGCTACAATGAGCAGTTCTTC. Its translation: CASTADSYNEQFF.

V is TRBV7-6 and J is TRBJ2-2; 13 bases map to TRBD2. This CDR3 contains 16 residues. Germline V CDR1 and CDR2: SGHVS, FNYEAQ. Trimming took 5 bases from V and 7 from J; bases not matched to a gene: 7. CDR3 in DNA: TGTGCCAGCAGCCTCTGGACTAGCGGGAGTTTCGGGGAGCTGTTTTTT. It yields the protein CASSLWTSGSFGELFF. The full variable domain, with the rest looked up from reference TRBV7-6 and TRBJ2-2, is GAGVSQSPRYKVTKRGQDVALRCDPISGHVSLYWYRQALGQGPEFLTYFNYEAQQDKSGLPNDRFSAERPEGSISTLTIQRTEQRDSAMYRCASSLWTSGSFGELFFGEGSRLTVL.

By its share, this clone is medium-sized. The chain employs TRBV6-1 and TRBJ2-6, with 7 positions matching TRBD1. Germline-derived CDR1 and CDR2 are MNHNS and SASEGT. The length of the CDR3 is 15 residues. V dropped 8 bases and J dropped 0; count of bases not matched to a gene: 4. This CDR3 is CASGQVRSGANVLTF. CDR3 bases: TGTGCCAGCGGACAGGTCCGCTCTGGGGCCAACGTCCTGACTTTC.

The rearrangement uses TRBV7-9 and TRBJ2-5; possible D gene TRBD1, 6 bases. Trimming stripped 5 bases from V and 2 bases from J, with 18 bases between. The CDR3 is 16 residues long. Germline values: CDR1 SEHNR, CDR2 FQNEAQ (reference sequence). The CDR3 region has the DNA TGTGCCAGCAGCCGCGGGCCCAGGGGTTCTCAAGAGACCCAGTACTTC. It translates to CASSRGPRGSQETQYF. Filled out from reference TRBV7-9 and TRBJ2-5, the complete variable domain reads DTGVSQNPRHKITKRGQNVTFRCDPISEHNRLYWYRQTLGQGPEFLTYFQNEAQLEKSRLLSDRFSAERPKGSFSTLEIQRTEQGDSAMYLCASSRGPRGSQETQYFGPGTRLLVL.

CDR3 residues: CASSSSGVYSNQPQHF. The CDR3 nucleotides are TGTGCCAGCAGCTCATCGGGGGTATATAGCAATCAGCCCCAGCATTTT. The chain combines TRBV7-9 with TRBJ1-5; the D gene is possibly TRBD1 (5 bases). Trimming removed 4 bases at V and 0 bases at J, with 13 bases between. CDR1 and CDR2 (germline): SEHNR, FQNEAQ (reference sequence). This CDR3 comprises 16 residues.

This clone was seen only once. This rearrangement joins TRBV28 to TRBJ2-2; 8 nucleotides align to TRBD1. This CDR3 comprises 13 residues. Germline V gene data show CDR1 as MDHEN and CDR2 as SYDVKM. V gave up 5 bases and J gave up 8 bases; unmatched junction bases: 4. The CDR3 is CASSDRGIGELFF. CDR3 sequence (DNA): TGTGCCAGCAGTGACAGGGGAATTGGGGAGCTGTTTTTT.

J is TRBJ1-5 and V is TRBV7-6, with TRBD1 matching 8 bases. The CDR3 is 15 residues long. Unmatched junction bases numbered 9, after V lost 4 bases and J lost 7 bases. CDR1 is SGHVS and CDR2 is FNYEAQ in the germline V gene. The CDR3 is CASSSRQGMGQPQHF. The CDR3 DNA follows: TGTGCCAGCAGCTCCCGACAGGGGATGGGCCAGCCCCAGCATTTT.

The chain couples TRBV30 to TRBJ2-7; D is possibly TRBD2 (6 bases). V was trimmed by 4 bases and J by 2 bases, leaving 15 bases between them. CDR3 length equals 14 residues. Germline V gives CDR1 GTSNPN, CDR2 SVGIG (reference sequence). The CDR3 is CAWTRDVDPYEQYF. CDR3 coding DNA: TGTGCCTGGACGCGGGACGTAGATCCCTACGAGCAGTACTTC.

This clone came up once. The gene calls are TRBV27 and TRBJ2-1, with 7 bases aligning to TRBD1. V shed 0 bases, J shed 8 bases, and the junction held 7 bases outside the gene matches. CDR3 length equals 15 residues. Germline assignment: CDR1 MNHEY and CDR2 SMNVEV (reference sequence). CDR3: CASSLSMGQSDEQFF. The DNA for the CDR3 is TGTGCCAGCAGTTTATCGATGGGACAGTCCGATGAGCAGTTCTTC.

The J gene is TRBJ2-2, the V gene TRBV11-2, with a weak D call TRBD1 (6 bases). This CDR3 is 15 amino acids long. Trimming took 4 bases from V and 1 from J, leaving 10 bases between them. The germline CDR1 and CDR2 sequences are SGHAT and FQNNGV. CDR3 sequence: CASSSLTGNTGELFF. The CDR3 bases are TGTGCCAGCAGCTCGTTGACAGGGAACACCGGGGAGCTGTTTTTT.

The rearrangement uses TRBV18 and TRBJ1-4; TRBD1 matches 9 bases. After removal of 3 bases from V and 7 bases from J, the junction contained 12 bases not matched to a gene. The length of the CDR3 is 17 residues. Germline CDR1 reads KGHSH; CDR2 reads LQKENI. The CDR3 region has the DNA TGTGCCAGCTCACCGGGGGAATTTGAGACAGGGGGTGAAAAACTGTTTTTT. Amino acid sequence: CASSPGEFETGGEKLFF. Full variable domain (remainder filled in from reference TRBV18 and TRBJ1-4): NAGVMQNPRHLVRRRGQEARLRCSPMKGHSHVYWYRQLPEEGLKFMVYLQKENIIDESGMPKERFSAEFPKEGPSILRIQQVVRGDSAAYFCASSPGEFETGGEKLFFGSGTQLSVL.

The rearrangement links TRBV19 to TRBJ2-3; the match to TRBD1 covers 8 bases. The germline gives CDR1 LNHDA, CDR2 SQIVND (reference sequence). The CDR3 totals 19 residues. The J segment lost 1 base and the V segment lost 3 bases, leaving 15 bases of the junction unmatched. CDR3 sequence reads: CASSIRYGRGRFGTDTQYF. The DNA for the CDR3 is TGTGCCAGTAGTATTAGGTACGGCAGGGGGCGATTTGGCACAGATACGCAGTATTTT. Full variable domain (missing parts from reference TRBV19 and TRBJ2-3): DGGITQSPKYLFRKEGQNVTLSCEQNLNHDAMYWYRQDPGQGLRLIYYSQIVNDFQKGDIAEGYSVSREKKESFPLTVTSAQKNPTAFYLCASSIRYGRGRFGTDTQYFGPGTRLTVL.